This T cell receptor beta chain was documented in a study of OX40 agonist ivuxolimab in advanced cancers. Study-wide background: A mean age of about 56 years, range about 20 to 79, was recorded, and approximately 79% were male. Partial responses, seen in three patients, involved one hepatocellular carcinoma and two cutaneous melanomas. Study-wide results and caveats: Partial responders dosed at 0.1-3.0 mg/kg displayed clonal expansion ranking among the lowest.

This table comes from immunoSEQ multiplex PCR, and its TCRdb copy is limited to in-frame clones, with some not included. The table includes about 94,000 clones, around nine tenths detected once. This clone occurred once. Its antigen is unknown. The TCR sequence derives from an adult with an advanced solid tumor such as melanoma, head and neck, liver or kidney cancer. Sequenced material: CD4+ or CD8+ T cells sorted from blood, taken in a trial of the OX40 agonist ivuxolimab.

CDR3 region: CASSITQGRSYEQYF. CDR3 nucleotide sequence: TGTGCCAGTAGTATTACACAGGGGAGGTCCTACGAGCAGTACTTC. This sequence joins TRBV19 and TRBJ2-7; tentatively, D is TRBD1 (7 bases). Trimming left V 3 bases short and J 1 base short, with 13 bases between. This CDR3 is 15 amino acids long. CDR1 LNHDA and CDR2 SQIVND come from the germline V gene (reference sequence).